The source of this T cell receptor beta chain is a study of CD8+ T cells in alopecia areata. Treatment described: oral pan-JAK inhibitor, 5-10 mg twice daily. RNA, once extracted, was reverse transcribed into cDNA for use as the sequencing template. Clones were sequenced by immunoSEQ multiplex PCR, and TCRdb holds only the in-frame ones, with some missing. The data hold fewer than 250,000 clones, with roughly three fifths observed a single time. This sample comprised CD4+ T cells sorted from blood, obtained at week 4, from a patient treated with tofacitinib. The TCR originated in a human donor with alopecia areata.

This CDR3 is CASSLAGDPLEQYF. Here the CDR3 DNA reads TGTGCCAGCAGTTTAGCGGGAGACCCCCTCGAGCAGTACTTC. V usage is TRBV28 and J usage is TRBJ2-7; TRBD2 matches 7 bases. CDR3 length: 14 amino acids. The J segment lost 6 bases and the V segment lost 2 bases, leaving 7 bases of the junction unmatched. Germline V gives CDR1 MDHEN, CDR2 SYDVKM. Drawing the rest from reference TRBV28 and TRBJ2-7, the complete variable domain is DVKVTQSSRYLVKRTGEKVFLECVQDMDHENMFWYRQDPGLGLRLIYFSYDVKMKEKGDIPEGYSVSREKKERFSLILESASTNQTSMYLCASSLAGDPLEQYFGPGTRLTVT.